One and the same sample provided the 11 T cell receptor beta chains below, sequenced in a study of blood T cell repertoires in COVID-19. TCRdb's table, derived via immunoSEQ multiplex PCR, lists solely in-frame clones and lacks some. The sample lists 200,000 to 250,000 clones, around 84% occurring once. Sequenced input: peripheral blood. The receptors come from a human donor in a cohort sampled during active COVID-19.

The chain links TRBV5-8 to TRBJ1-4, with D possibly matching TRBD1 (5 bases). This CDR3 region has 15 residues. The V end lost 3 bases, the J end lost 8 bases, and 17 bases lay between the germline ends. Germline CDR1 and CDR2: SGHTS and YDEGEE. CDR3 bases: TGTGCCAGCAGCTCCCCGCCAGCCTCAGGGGAAAAACTGTTTTTT. Translated: CASSSPPASGEKLFF.

The genes are TRBV4-2 and TRBJ2-2, with TRBD1 as a possible D gene (7 bases). Between the trimmed V and J ends, which lost 8 bases and 4 bases, there was a span of 23 bases. The CDR3 is made up of 17 amino acids. Germline CDR1 is LGHNA and CDR2 is YNFKEQ. CDR3 nucleotides: TGTGCCAGCGACCGGGTTGTCGGAGGGGGCAGCACCGGGGAGCTGTTTTTT. It translates to CASDRVVGGGSTGELFF.

V gene TRBV19 combines with J gene TRBJ2-2; 10 nucleotides align to TRBD1. CDR3 length equals 16 residues. Germline V gene lookup returns CDR1 LNHDA and CDR2 SQIVND (reference sequence). J lost 0 bases, V lost 3 bases, and 1 base had no gene match. The CDR3 DNA sequence: TGTGCCAGTAGTATGACAGGGGGCCCGAACACCGGGGAGCTGTTTTTT. This translates into CASSMTGGPNTGELFF. Together with reference TRBV19 and TRBJ2-2, the CDR3 gives the full variable domain: DGGITQSPKYLFRKEGQNVTLSCEQNLNHDAMYWYRQDPGQGLRLIYYSQIVNDFQKGDIAEGYSVSREKKESFPLTVTSAQKNPTAFYLCASSMTGGPNTGELFFGEGSRLTVL.

This clone was detected once. The V call is TRBV27, the J call TRBJ2-7; 8 bases map to TRBD2. V was pared by 3 bases and J by 5 bases, with 6 bases of the junction left unmatched. CDR3 length: 14 amino acids. Germline loops: CDR1 MNHEY, CDR2 SMNVEV (reference sequence). The CDR3 here is CASSFSGRLNEQYF. CDR3 sequence (DNA): TGTGCCAGCAGTTTCAGCGGGAGACTGAACGAGCAGTACTTC.

This chain links TRBV3-1 (or the pseudogene TRBV3-2) with TRBJ2-2, with 8 bases aligning to TRBD2. Germline V gene sequence: CDR1 LGHDT, CDR2 YNNKEL (reference sequence). V lost 4 bases and J lost 4; bases outside the gene matches: 5. The CDR3 contains 15 residues. CDR3 sequence reads: CASSPRGDGTGELFF. CDR3 bases: TGTGCCAGCAGCCCGCGGGGGGACGGCACCGGGGAGCTGTTTTTT.

V and J are TRBV6-5 and TRBJ1-6; no definite D call. The ends were cut back, 8 bases at V and 6 bases at J, with 11 bases in the middle. In germline, CDR1 is MNHEY, CDR2 SVGAGI. This CDR3 has 13 amino acids. DNA of the CDR3: TGTGCCAGCTCGGGCGGAGGTAATTCACCCCTCCACTTT. Residues: CASSGGGNSPLHF.

The chain recombines TRBV7-2 with TRBJ2-5, with 10 bases aligning to TRBD2. The CDR3 is 16 residues long. Germline CDR1 and CDR2: SGHTA and FQGNSA. V trimming: 5 bases; J trimming: 2 bases; junction bases outside the gene matches: 8. The CDR3 loop is CASSAGIAGGQETQYF. In nucleotides, the CDR3 is TGTGCCAGCAGCGCTGGTATAGCGGGAGGACAAGAGACCCAGTACTTC.

The chain employs TRBV5-1 and TRBJ2-5; perhaps TRBD1 as D (5 bases). This CDR3 contains 13 residues. Trimming took 4 bases from V and 2 from J, leaving 9 bases between them. Germline CDR1 reads SGHRS; CDR2 reads YFSETQ. CDR3 region: CASSEDRQETQYF. The CDR3 DNA reads as TGCGCCAGCAGCGAAGACAGACAAGAGACCCAGTACTTC. Full variable domain (rest looked up from reference TRBV5-1 and TRBJ2-5): KAGVTQTPRYLIKTRGQQVTLSCSPISGHRSVSWYQQTPGQGLQFLFEYFSETQRNKGNFPGRFSGRQFSNSRSEMNVSTLELGDSALYLCASSEDRQETQYFGPGTRLLVL.

The chain couples TRBV6-4 to TRBJ1-6; D uncertain. Trimming stripped 7 bases from V and 4 bases from J, with 26 bases between. The CDR3 runs 19 residues. Germline V gives CDR1 MRHNA, CDR2 SNTAGT. In DNA, the CDR3 is TGTGCCAGCATTCGGGAGATTCGGGCACGGAGGGTTTATAATTCACCCCTCCACTTT. This encodes CASIREIRARRVYNSPLHF.

This chain uses TRBV7-3 with TRBJ1-2; a possible D gene is TRBD1 (5 bases). Germline V CDR1 and CDR2: SGHTA, FQGTGA. This CDR3 contains 13 residues. The germline V and J ends were trimmed by 5 bases and 8 bases, with 15 bases remaining between them. This CDR3 is CASSPSRGLGYTF. In DNA, the CDR3 is TGTGCCAGCAGCCCGTCCCGGGGGTTGGGCTACACCTTC. Supplemented by reference TRBV7-3 and TRBJ1-2, the full variable domain reads GAGVSQTPSNKVTEKGKYVELRCDPISGHTALYWYRQSLGQGPEFLIYFQGTGAADDSGLPNDRFFAVRPEGSVSTLKIQRTERGDSAVYLCASSPSRGLGYTFGSGTRLTVV.

The chain carries TRBV10-1 and TRBJ1-6; D is ambiguous. Trimming cost V 10 bases and J 7 bases, with 8 bases left between them. CDR3 length equals 11 residues. Germline V gene sequence: CDR1 WNHNN, CDR2 SYGVQD (reference sequence). The CDR3 protein is CATPANSPLHF. The DNA for the CDR3 is TGCGCCACCCCAGCGAATTCACCCCTCCACTTT.